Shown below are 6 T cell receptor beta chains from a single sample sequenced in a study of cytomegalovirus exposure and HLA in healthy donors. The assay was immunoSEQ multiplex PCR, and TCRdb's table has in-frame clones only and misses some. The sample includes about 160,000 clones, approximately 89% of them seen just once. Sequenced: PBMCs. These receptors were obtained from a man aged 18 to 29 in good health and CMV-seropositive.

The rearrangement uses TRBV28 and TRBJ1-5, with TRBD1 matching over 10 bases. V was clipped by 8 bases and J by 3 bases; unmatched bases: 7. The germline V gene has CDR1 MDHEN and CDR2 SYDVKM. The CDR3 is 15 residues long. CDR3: CASRDRGFVNQPQHF. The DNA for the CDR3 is TGTGCCAGCCGGGACAGGGGTTTCGTCAATCAGCCCCAGCATTTT.

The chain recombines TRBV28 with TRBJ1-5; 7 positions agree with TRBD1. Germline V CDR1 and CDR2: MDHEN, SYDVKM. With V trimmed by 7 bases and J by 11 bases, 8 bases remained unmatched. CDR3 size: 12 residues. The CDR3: CASMGQPQSQHF. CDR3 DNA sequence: TGTGCCAGCATGGGACAGCCCCAGTCCCAGCATTTT.

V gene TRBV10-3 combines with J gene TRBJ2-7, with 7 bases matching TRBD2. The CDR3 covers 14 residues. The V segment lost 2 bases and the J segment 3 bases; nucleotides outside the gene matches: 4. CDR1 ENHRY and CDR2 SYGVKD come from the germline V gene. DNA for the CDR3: TGTGCCATCAGTGAGGAGACTAGCCTCTACGAGCAGTACTTC. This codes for CAISEETSLYEQYF.

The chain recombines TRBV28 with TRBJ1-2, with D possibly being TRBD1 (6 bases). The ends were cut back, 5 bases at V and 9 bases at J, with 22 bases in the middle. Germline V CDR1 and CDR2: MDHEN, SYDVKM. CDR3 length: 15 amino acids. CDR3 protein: CASSPRGGRVGSYTF. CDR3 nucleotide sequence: TGTGCCAGCAGTCCTAGGGGGGGCCGGGTAGGAAGCTACACCTTC.

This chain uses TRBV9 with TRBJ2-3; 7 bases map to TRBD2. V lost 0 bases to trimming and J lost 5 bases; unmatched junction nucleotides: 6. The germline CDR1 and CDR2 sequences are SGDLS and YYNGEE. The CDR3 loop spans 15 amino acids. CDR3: CASSVDPSGVDTQYF. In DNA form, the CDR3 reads TGTGCCAGCAGCGTAGACCCTAGCGGTGTAGATACGCAGTATTTT. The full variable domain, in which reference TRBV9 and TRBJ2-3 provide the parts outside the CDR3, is DSGVTQTPKHLITATGQRVTLRCSPRSGDLSVYWYQQSLDQGLQFLIQYYNGEERAKGNILERFSAQQFPDLHSELNLSSLELGDSALYFCASSVDPSGVDTQYFGPGTRLTVL.

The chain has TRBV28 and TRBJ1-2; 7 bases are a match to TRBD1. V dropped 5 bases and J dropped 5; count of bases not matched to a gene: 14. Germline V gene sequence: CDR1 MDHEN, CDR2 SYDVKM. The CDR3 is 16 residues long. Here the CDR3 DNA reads TGTGCCAGCAGTGGGACAGACACTTATAGAATTTATGGCTACACCTTC. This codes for CASSGTDTYRIYGYTF.